These T cell receptor beta chains were read from a single sample in a study of blood T cells in healthy people across ages. TCRdb used MiXCR to reprocess the 5' RACE reads, holding one entry per CDR3 protein. The sample carries about a million distinct CDR3 sequences, about 53% recorded once. The sequenced material came from blood. Receptors originate from an older woman in good health. CDR3s include the opening cysteine and the closing phenylalanine or tryptophan. Fields, in order: J gene, V gene, CDR3 protein.

TRBJ2-3 TRBV10-3 CAISEGLRGDTDTQYF
TRBJ2-7 TRBV6-5 CASSYRTEVPYYEQYF
TRBJ2-5 TRBV13 CASSSTSGSRETQYF
TRBJ2-7 TRBV6-5 CASIDRGRGSYEQYF
TRBJ2-5 TRBV3-1 CASSPRKIEETQYF
TRBJ2-5 TRBV9 CASSTRAGRAETQYF
TRBJ2-1 TRBV21-1 CASSIDTWIEAAMALYNEQFF
TRBJ2-7 TRBV3-1 CASSQVRRRSYEQYF
TRBJ2-5 TRBV27 CASSRQGTLLTQYF
TRBJ2-7 TRBV20-1 CSARFGTSGGEQYF
TRBJ2-3 TRBV12-3/TRBV12-4 CASSSPGTGTADTQYF
TRBJ1-2 TRBV6-6 CASRLGGGNLNYGYTF
TRBJ1-1 TRBV6-2/TRBV6-3 CASSYSFKNTEAFF
NA TRBV28 CASRSPGANIQYF
TRBJ2-3 TRBV4-1 CASNPTGVIAERTDTQYF
TRBJ2-5 TRBV28 CASSSGTSGRGVQETQYF
TRBJ1-2 TRBV18 CASSPRGNGYTF
TRBJ2-3 TRBV4-1 CASSPQGFASSDTQDF
TRBJ2-3 TRBV5-1 CASSLDPGPTDTQYF
TRBJ2-3 TRBV6-6 CASRSTGAPTLTQYF
TRBJ2-4 TRBV13 CASSFRGLAGAGAKNIQYF
TRBJ2-1 TRBV5-1 CASSVSTGPSEQFF
TRBJ2-3 TRBV7-2 CASGISGGGDTQYF
TRBJ1-2 TRBV7-2 CASSYAPYGYTF
TRBJ2-7 TRBV20-1 CSARAPGTSVREQYF
TRBJ2-4 TRBV6-5 CARGPFRGVVREQYF
TRBJ2-7 TRBV2 CASFPRQGAYEQYF
TRBJ2-3 TRBV20-1 CSAYPSGSRDTQYF
TRBJ2-3 TRBV5-1 CASSLEGAALTDTQYF
TRBJ2-5 TRBV6-6 CASSYYPRETQYF
TRBJ2-5 TRBV6-7 CASNPLYF
TRBJ2-5 TRBV28 CASSPRREETQYF
TRBJ2-3 TRBV7-2 CASSLQAGGSPDTQYF
TRBJ2-7 TRBV9 CASSVAGGGSYEQYF
TRBJ2-7 TRBV12-3/TRBV12-4 CASSLWRGGTYEQYF
TRBJ2-1 TRBV7-6 CASSPQPAGTYNEQFF
TRBJ1-2 TRBV20-1 CSASPPRVTNYGYTF
TRBJ2-3 TRBV29-1 CSVAWGLAGALDTQYF
TRBJ2-1 TRBV10-3 CAIRGTGGLDEQFF
TRBJ2-5 TRBV15 CATSRDSQGQETQYF
TRBJ2-3 TRBV12-3/TRBV12-4 CASCASRSISDTQYF
TRBJ2-1 TRBV24-1 CATSEIGQGVTNEQFF
TRBJ1-2 TRBV9 CASSPSVGANYGYTF
TRBJ1-1 TRBV7-9 CASSPLGEGEAFF
TRBJ2-1 TRBV20-1 CSATTGLVTYNEQFF
TRBJ1-5 TRBV20-1 CSAMRDSLNQPQHF
TRBJ2-2 TRBV12-3/TRBV12-4 CASSLPGWYTGELFF